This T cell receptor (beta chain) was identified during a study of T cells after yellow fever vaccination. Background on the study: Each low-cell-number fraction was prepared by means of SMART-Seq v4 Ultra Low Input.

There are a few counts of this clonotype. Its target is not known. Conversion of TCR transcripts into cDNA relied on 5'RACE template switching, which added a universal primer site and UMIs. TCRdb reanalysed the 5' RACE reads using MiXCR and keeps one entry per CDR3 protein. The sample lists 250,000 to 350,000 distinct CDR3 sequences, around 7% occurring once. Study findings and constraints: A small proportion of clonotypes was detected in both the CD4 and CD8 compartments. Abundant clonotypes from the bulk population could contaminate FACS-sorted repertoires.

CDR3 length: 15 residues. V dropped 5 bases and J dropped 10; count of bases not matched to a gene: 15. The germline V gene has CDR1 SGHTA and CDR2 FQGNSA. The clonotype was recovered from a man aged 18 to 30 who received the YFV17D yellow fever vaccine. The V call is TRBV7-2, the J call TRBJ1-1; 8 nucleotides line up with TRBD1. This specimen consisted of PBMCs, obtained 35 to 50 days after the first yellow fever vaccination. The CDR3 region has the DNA TGTGCCAGCAGCGTGACCTACCGCAGGGGGCGAGGAGCTTTCTTT. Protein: CASSVTYRRGRGAFF.